Following are 22 T cell receptor beta chains from one sample sequenced in a study of beta chain features in type 1 diabetes. Study-level points and caveats: Shortening of TCRB CDR3s, moderate but significant, appeared in all four CD4+ subsets of Type 1 diabetes patients.

These receptors' antigens are unknown. The sequenced template was cDNA made from the entire isolated RNA. Here immunoSEQ multiplex PCR was the method, and the copy in TCRdb shows in-frame clones only, minus some. The data show hundreds of thousands of clones, about 14% seen once. Sequenced sample: naive CD4+ T cells from blood. The receptors originated from a man aged 18 to 30 with type 1 diabetes.

The V and J genes are TRBV20-1 and TRBJ1-5; D ambiguous. CDR3 length: 10 amino acids. Germline V lookup: CDR1 DFQATT, CDR2 SNEGSKA (reference sequence). V dropped 3 bases and J dropped 6 bases, with 3 bases sitting between them. CDR3 region: CSASSQPQHF. For the CDR3, the DNA is TGCAGTGCTAGCTCTCAGCCCCAGCATTTT.

This clone has just a few counts. The chain combines TRBV7-3 with TRBJ2-6; a weak D match, TRBD1 (6 bases). The germline CDR1 and CDR2 sequences are SGHTA and FQGTGA. The ends were cut back, 0 bases at V and 2 bases at J, with 11 bases in the middle. The CDR3 is 17 residues long. The CDR3 spells CASSLTPGDPGANVLTF. CDR3 nucleotide sequence: TGTGCCAGCAGCTTAACGCCAGGGGACCCTGGGGCCAACGTCCTGACTTTC.

This chain joins TRBV14 and TRBJ2-1; D ambiguous. The CDR3 contains 12 residues. Trimming shortened V by 6 bases and J by 9 bases, and 12 bases separated the two germline ends. The germline V gene has CDR1 SGHDN and CDR2 FVKESK. The CDR3 DNA reads TGTGCCAGCAGTCGTAGTGCGGTTGAGCAGTTCTTC. Its protein product is CASSRSAVEQFF.

In this sample, this clone turned up a few times. The chain uses TRBV10-3 and TRBJ1-5; D remains unclear. Germline assignment: CDR1 ENHRY and CDR2 SYGVKD. There are 13 residues in the CDR3. Trimming cost V 7 bases and J 4 bases, with 11 bases left between them. CDR3 region: CAITQSANQPQHF. CDR3 in DNA: TGTGCCATCACACAATCCGCAAATCAGCCCCAGCATTTT.

A few counts support this clone. At the DNA level, this CDR3 is encoded by other sequences in the same sample as well. The chain is built from TRBV6-5 and TRBJ1-2, with TRBD1 identical over 10 bases. Germline CDR1 reads MNHEY; CDR2 reads SVGAGI. With 6 bases clipped from V and 5 bases from J, the junction kept 3 bases outside the gene matches. The CDR3 contains 13 residues. The DNA for the CDR3 is TGTGCCAGCAGCCGGGACAGGGGTTATGGCTACACCTTC. As protein: CASSRDRGYGYTF.

This clone has more than one count but fewer than ten. The genes are TRBV28 and TRBJ1-5; TRBD1 is a possible D gene (6 bases). V lost 3 bases and J lost 9, with 9 bases in between. The germline V gene encodes CDR1 MDHEN and CDR2 SYDVKM. This CDR3 has 12 amino acids. The CDR3 DNA sequence: TGTGCCAGCAGTTTTAGGGGGAGGCCCCAGCATTTT. It is translated as CASSFRGRPQHF.

This clone was counted only a few times. The chain employs TRBV7-2 and TRBJ2-7; 12 nucleotides align to TRBD2. This CDR3 is 15 amino acids long. Germline V lookup: CDR1 SGHTA, CDR2 FQGNSA. J lost 2 bases, V lost 5 bases, and 4 bases had no gene match. This CDR3 reads CASSAASGGAYEQYF. DNA for the CDR3: TGTGCCAGCAGCGCAGCTAGCGGGGGGGCCTACGAGCAGTACTTC.

The chain joins TRBV5-1 to TRBJ2-1, with 11 positions matching TRBD2. Germline CDR1 is SGHRS and CDR2 is YFSETQ. Germline trimming cut 3 bases from V and 0 bases from J; bases unmatched to any gene: 11. This CDR3 has 19 residues. The CDR3 region is CASSSRASGRQSSYNEQFF. CDR3 coding DNA: TGCGCCAGCAGCTCCCGGGCTAGCGGGAGGCAGAGCTCCTACAATGAGCAGTTCTTC.

In its sample, this clone was seen a few times. The J gene is TRBJ1-1, the V gene TRBV30; TRBD1 is a possible D gene (6 bases). The CDR3 is 14 amino acids. The V gene lost 8 bases and the J gene lost 5 bases, with 21 bases spanning the gap. The germline V gene has CDR1 GTSNPN and CDR2 SVGIG (reference sequence). In DNA form, the CDR3 reads TGTGCCGGAACCGCGTCGGGGGGCTGGACTGAAGCTTTCTTT. Translated, it gives CAGTASGGWTEAFF.

The chain employs TRBV9 and TRBJ1-4, with D possibly being TRBD1 (6 bases). This CDR3 is 15 amino acids long. The germline V gene encodes CDR1 SGDLS and CDR2 YYNGEE. V lost 4 bases to trimming and J lost 5 bases, with 15 bases between them. The CDR3 nucleotides read TGTGCCAGCAGCCAAACAGGGACGGGGAATGAAAAACTGTTTTTT. This translates into CASSQTGTGNEKLFF.

The genes are TRBV7-9 and TRBJ2-5, with TRBD2 identical over 8 bases. J was trimmed by 3 bases and V by 4 bases; bases with no gene match: 7. Germline V lookup: CDR1 SEHNR, CDR2 FQNEAQ (reference sequence). The CDR3 totals 15 residues. CDR3 sequence: CASSSRGRPEETQYF. Written as DNA, the CDR3 is TGTGCCAGCAGCTCCCGCGGGAGGCCCGAAGAGACCCAGTACTTC.

This clone turned up a few times. A read error may produce the germline difference seen at one junction end. The chain combines TRBV7-7 with TRBJ2-5, with 12 bases aligning to TRBD1. This CDR3 region has 16 residues. Looked up from germline, CDR1 is SSHAT and CDR2 is FNYEAQ (reference sequence). The CDR3 region is CASSLAGTGGRETQYF. CDR3 sequence (DNA): TGTGCTAGCAGCTTAGCAGGGACAGGGGGCAGAGAGACCCAGTACTTC.

This clone was recorded a few times. The V call is TRBV4-1, the J call TRBJ1-4, with D perhaps matching TRBD1 (6 bases). V lost 3 bases and J lost 5, with 13 bases in between. The CDR3 has 15 residues. The germline CDR1 and CDR2 sequences are MGHRA and YSYEKL. The CDR3 here is CASSHHRVPNEKLFF. In DNA form, the CDR3 reads TGCGCCAGCAGCCACCACAGGGTACCAAATGAAAAACTGTTTTTT.

V gene TRBV5-1 combines with J gene TRBJ2-4; 10 bases agree with TRBD2. The J segment lost 8 bases and the V segment lost 4 bases, leaving 3 bases of the junction unmatched. The CDR3 totals 13 residues. Germline CDR1 is SGHRS and CDR2 is YFSETQ. Here the CDR3 reads CASSVGTSDIQYF. In nucleotides, the CDR3 is TGCGCCAGCAGCGTGGGGACTAGCGACATTCAGTACTTC.

This rearrangement joins TRBV6-1 to TRBJ2-7, with TRBD2 as a possible D gene (6 bases). Trimming took 10 bases from V and 1 from J, leaving 14 bases between them. The CDR3 runs to 13 residues. Germline V lookup: CDR1 MNHNS, CDR2 SASEGT. The CDR3 reads CAISRDSSYEQYF. The CDR3 nucleotides read TGTGCCATATCCCGGGACTCTTCCTACGAGCAGTACTTC.

A few counts support this clone. This chain links TRBV10-3 with TRBJ2-5, with TRBD2 as a possible D gene (5 bases). Trimming removed 4 bases at V and 5 bases at J, with 8 bases between. There are 12 residues in the CDR3. CDR1 is ENHRY, CDR2 SYGVKD, per germline. This chain's CDR3 is CAISGRGETQYF. The CDR3 nucleotides read TGTGCCATCAGTGGTCGAGGGGAGACCCAGTACTTC.

The rearrangement links TRBV7-2 to TRBJ1-5; D is unresolved. There are 12 residues in the CDR3. The ends were cut back, 6 bases at V and 2 bases at J, with 5 bases in the middle. CDR1 and CDR2 (germline): SGHTA, FQGNSA. The CDR3 nucleotides read TGTGCCAGCAGGCAGGGCAATCAGCCCCAGCATTTT. This sequence encodes CASRQGNQPQHF.

This clone was seen a handful of times. The V and J genes are TRBV5-1 and TRBJ2-7; D perhaps matches TRBD2 (7 bases). V was pared by 4 bases and J by 0 bases, with 17 bases between. The CDR3 consists of 16 residues. Germline V gene lookup returns CDR1 SGHRS and CDR2 YFSETQ. The CDR3 sequence: CASSPGGPRSSYEQYF. CDR3 DNA: TGCGCCAGCAGCCCGGGGGGCCCGAGGAGCTCCTACGAGCAGTACTTC. The full variable domain, rest sourced from reference TRBV5-1 and TRBJ2-7, is KAGVTQTPRYLIKTRGQQVTLSCSPISGHRSVSWYQQTPGQGLQFLFEYFSETQRNKGNFPGRFSGRQFSNSRSEMNVSTLELGDSALYLCASSPGGPRSSYEQYFGPGTRLTVT.

The V and J genes are TRBV11-2 and TRBJ2-3; 7 bases line up with TRBD2. Germline values: CDR1 SGHAT, CDR2 FQNNGV. V shed 7 bases and J 0 bases; nucleotides not matched to a gene: 4. The CDR3 spans 14 residues. DNA of the CDR3: TGTGCCAGCAAGTTTAGCGGGAGCACAGATACGCAGTATTTT. It translates to CASKFSGSTDTQYF.

This clone has more than one count but fewer than ten. The chain carries TRBV30 and TRBJ2-3; 8 bases match TRBD1. CDR1 and CDR2 (germline): GTSNPN, SVGIG (reference sequence). V lost 0 bases, J lost 8 bases, and 1 base stayed unmatched. The CDR3 is made up of 12 amino acids. The CDR3, as DNA: TGTGCCTGGAGTGTCAGGGGGCTTACGCAGTATTTT. Amino acid sequence: CAWSVRGLTQYF.

This clone was counted a few times. This chain links TRBV20-1 with TRBJ2-7, with D perhaps TRBD1 (5 bases). This CDR3 has 10 amino acids. Germline loops: CDR1 DFQATT, CDR2 SNEGSKA (reference sequence). Trimming shortened V by 4 bases and J by 7 bases, and 8 bases separated the two germline ends. The DNA for the CDR3 is TGCAGTGCTAACAGACAGGAGCAGTACTTC. Amino acid sequence: CSANRQEQYF.

This clone was recorded a few times. The chain has TRBV2 and TRBJ1-1; no clear D gene. The CDR3 is made up of 15 amino acids. Trimming removed 6 bases at V and 1 base at J, with 15 bases between. Germline CDR1 SNHLY, CDR2 FYNNEI. CDR3 in amino acids: CASREVAAPNTEAFF. CDR3 nucleotide sequence: TGTGCCAGCAGAGAGGTAGCAGCTCCGAACACTGAAGCTTTCTTT.